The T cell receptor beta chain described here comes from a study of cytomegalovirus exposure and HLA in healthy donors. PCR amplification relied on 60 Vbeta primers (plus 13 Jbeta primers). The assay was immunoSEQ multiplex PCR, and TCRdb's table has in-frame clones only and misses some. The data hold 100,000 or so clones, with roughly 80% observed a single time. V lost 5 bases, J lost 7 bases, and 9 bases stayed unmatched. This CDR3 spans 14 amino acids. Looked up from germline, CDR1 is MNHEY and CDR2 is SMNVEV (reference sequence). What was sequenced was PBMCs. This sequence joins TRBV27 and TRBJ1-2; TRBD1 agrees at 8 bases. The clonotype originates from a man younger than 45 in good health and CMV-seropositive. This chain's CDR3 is CASSPRQGLGGYTF. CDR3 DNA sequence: TGTGCCAGCAGTCCTCGACAGGGGCTGGGTGGCTACACCTTC.